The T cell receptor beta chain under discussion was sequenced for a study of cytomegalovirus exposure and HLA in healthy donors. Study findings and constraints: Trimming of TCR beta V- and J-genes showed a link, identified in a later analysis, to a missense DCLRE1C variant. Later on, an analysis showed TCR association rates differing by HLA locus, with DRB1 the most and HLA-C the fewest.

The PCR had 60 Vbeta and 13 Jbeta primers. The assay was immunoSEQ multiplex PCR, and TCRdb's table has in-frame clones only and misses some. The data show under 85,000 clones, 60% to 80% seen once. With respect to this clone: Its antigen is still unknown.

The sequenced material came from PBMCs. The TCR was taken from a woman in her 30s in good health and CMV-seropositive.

CDR3 in amino acids: CASSSQNYGYTF. The CDR3 DNA reads TGTGCCAGCAGCTCCCAAAACTATGGCTACACCTTC. The chain carries TRBV5-8 and TRBJ1-2; D is undetermined. This CDR3 is built from 12 residues. Germline values: CDR1 SGHTS, CDR2 YDEGEE. Trimming took off 3 bases at V and 2 bases at J, with 5 bases between the two ends.